This T cell receptor beta chain originates from a study of cytomegalovirus exposure and HLA in healthy donors. Whole-study results and caveats: Immune exposure information available was restricted to CMV serostatus.

About this clone itself: The target antigen is unknown.

The CDR3 has 15 residues. Trimming cost V 10 bases and J 7 bases; bases outside gene matches: 13. Germline assignment: CDR1 SNHLY and CDR2 FYNNEI. The primer mix had 60 Vbeta and 13 Jbeta primers. Clones were sequenced by immunoSEQ multiplex PCR, and TCRdb holds only the in-frame ones, with some missing. Among 150,000 to 200,000 clones listed, about 75% were seen once. The receptor was derived from a woman aged 45 to 65 in good health and CMV-seropositive. This sequence joins TRBV2 and TRBJ1-5; 10 bases line up with TRBD1. Sequences were obtained from PBMCs. Here the CDR3 DNA reads TGTGCCATCTCCGGGACAGGGGCCGGCGGGCAGCCCCAGCATTTT. Protein: CAISGTGAGGQPQHF.